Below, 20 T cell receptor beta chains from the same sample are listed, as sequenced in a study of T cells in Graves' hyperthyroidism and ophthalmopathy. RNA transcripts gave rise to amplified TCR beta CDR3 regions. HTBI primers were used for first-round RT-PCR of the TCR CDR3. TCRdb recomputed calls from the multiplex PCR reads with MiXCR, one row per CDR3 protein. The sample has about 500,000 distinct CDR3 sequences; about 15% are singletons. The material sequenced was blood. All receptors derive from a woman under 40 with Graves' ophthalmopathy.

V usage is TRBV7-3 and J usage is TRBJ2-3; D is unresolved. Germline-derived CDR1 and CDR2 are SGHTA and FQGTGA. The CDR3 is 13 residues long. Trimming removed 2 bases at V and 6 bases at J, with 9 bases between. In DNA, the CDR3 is TGTGCCAGCAGCTTAGTGGCGGCGGATACGCAGTATTTT. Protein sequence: CASSLVAADTQYF.

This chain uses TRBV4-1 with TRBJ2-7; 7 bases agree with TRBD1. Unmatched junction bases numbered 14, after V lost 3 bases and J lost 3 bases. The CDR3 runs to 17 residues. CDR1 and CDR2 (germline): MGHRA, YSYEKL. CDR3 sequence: CASSQAETGSPLYEQYF. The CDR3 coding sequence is TGCGCCAGCAGCCAGGCCGAGACAGGGAGTCCTCTCTACGAGCAGTACTTC.

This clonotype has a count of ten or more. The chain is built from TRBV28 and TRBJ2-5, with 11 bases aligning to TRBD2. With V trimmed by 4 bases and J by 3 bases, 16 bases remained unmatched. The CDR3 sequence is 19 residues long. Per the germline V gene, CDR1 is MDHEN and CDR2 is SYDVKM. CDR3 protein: CASSSWRVLAGVYEETQYF. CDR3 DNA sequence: TGTGCCAGCAGTTCCTGGCGGGTACTAGCGGGAGTATATGAAGAGACCCAGTACTTC.

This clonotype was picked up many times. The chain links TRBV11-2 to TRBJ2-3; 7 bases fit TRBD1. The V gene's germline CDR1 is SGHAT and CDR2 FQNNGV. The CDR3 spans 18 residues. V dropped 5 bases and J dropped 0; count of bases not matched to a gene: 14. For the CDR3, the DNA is TGTGCCAGCAGCGAAATAGGGACAGCCATTATTAGCACAGATACGCAGTATTTT. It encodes CASSEIGTAIISTDTQYF.

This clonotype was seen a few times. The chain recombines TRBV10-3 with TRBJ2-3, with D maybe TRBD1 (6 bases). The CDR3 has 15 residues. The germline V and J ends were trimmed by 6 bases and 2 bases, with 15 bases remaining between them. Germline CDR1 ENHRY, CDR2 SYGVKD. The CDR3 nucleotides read TGTGCCATCAGCCTAAACGGACAGACCACAGATACGCAGTATTTT. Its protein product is CAISLNGQTTDTQYF.

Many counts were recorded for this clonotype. The CDR3 bases are TGTGCCAGCAGCCAAGGGGACACGTACTCCTACGAGCAGTACTTC. It is translated as CASSQGDTYSYEQYF. The rearrangement links TRBV3-1 to TRBJ2-7; D possibly corresponds to TRBD1 (6 bases). CDR3 length: 15 residues. Germline lookup yields CDR1 LGHDT and CDR2 YNNKEL (reference sequence). V lost 1 base to trimming and J lost 0 bases, with 10 bases between them.

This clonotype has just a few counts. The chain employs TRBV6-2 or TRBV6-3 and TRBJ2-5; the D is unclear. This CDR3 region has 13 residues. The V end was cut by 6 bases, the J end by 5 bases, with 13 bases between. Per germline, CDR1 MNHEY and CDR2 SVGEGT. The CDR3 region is CASSPLFRETQYF. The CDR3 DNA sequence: TGTGCCAGCAGCCCACTATTTCGGGAGACCCAGTACTTC.

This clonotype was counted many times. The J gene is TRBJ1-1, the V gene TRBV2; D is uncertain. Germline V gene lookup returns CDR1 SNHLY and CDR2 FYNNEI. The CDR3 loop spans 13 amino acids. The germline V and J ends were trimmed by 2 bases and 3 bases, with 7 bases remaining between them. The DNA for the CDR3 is TGTGCCAGCAGTGAATTGCGCCACACTGAAGCTTTCTTT. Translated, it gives CASSELRHTEAFF.

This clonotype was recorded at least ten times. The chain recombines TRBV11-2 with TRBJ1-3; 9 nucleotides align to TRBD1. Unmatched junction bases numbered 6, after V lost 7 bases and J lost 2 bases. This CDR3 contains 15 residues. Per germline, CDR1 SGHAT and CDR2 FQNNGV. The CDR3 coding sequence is TGTGCCAGCAACCCACAGGGGGCGACTGGAAACACCATATATTTT. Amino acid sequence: CASNPQGATGNTIYF.

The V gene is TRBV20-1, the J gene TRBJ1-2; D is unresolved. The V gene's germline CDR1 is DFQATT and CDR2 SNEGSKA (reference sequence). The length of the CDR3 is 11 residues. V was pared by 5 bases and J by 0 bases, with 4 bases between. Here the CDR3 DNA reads TGCAGTGCTCGTGCTAACTATGGCTACACCTTC. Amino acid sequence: CSARANYGYTF.

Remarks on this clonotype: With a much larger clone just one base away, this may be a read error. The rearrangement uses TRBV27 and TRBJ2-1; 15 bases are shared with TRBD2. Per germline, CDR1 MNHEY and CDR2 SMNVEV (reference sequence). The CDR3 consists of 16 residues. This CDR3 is CASSVGTSGRYNELFF. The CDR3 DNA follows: TGTGCCAGCAGTGTCGGGACTAGCGGGAGGTACAATGAGCTGTTCTTC.

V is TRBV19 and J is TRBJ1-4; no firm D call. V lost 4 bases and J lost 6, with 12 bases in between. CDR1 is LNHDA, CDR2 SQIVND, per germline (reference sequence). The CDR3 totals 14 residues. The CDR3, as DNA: TGTGCCAGTAGTACCAATTTGAGAGATGAAAAACTGTTTTTT. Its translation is CASSTNLRDEKLFF.

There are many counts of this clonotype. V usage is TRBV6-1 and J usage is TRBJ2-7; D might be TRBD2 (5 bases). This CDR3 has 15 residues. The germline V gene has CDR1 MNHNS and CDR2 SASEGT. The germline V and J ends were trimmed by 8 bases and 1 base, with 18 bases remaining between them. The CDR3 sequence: CASQPSGSLSYEQYF. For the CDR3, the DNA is TGTGCCAGCCAACCGTCGGGAAGCCTTTCCTACGAGCAGTACTTC.

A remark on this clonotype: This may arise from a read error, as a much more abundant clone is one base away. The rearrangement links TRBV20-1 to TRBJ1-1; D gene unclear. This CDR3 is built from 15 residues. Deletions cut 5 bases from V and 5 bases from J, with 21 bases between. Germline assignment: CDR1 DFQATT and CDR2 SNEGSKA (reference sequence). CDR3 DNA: TGCAGTGCTGGTTCGGCCCGTCGGGTGGAAACTGAAGCTTTCTTT. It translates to CSAGSARRVETEAFF.

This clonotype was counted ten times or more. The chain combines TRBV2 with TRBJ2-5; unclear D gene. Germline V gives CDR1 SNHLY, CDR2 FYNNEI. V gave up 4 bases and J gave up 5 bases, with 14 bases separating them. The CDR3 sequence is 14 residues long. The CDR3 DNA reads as TGTGCCAGCAGTGTTTCAGAGAATCACGAGACCCAGTACTTC. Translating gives CASSVSENHETQYF.

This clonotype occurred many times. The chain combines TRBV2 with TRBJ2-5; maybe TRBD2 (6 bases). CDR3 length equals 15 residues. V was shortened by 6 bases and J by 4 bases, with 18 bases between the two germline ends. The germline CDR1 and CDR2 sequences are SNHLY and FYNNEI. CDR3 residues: CASRSPLAAGETQYF. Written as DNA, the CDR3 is TGTGCCAGCAGGTCACCCTTAGCGGCGGGAGAGACCCAGTACTTC.

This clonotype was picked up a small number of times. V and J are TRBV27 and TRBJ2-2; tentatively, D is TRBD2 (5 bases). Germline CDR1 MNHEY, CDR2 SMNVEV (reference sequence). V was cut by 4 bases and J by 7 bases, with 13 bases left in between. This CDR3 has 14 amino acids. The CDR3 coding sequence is TGTGCCAGCAGTTCCCTTCTTGAGGGCGGGGAGCTGTTTTTT. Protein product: CASSSLLEGGELFF.

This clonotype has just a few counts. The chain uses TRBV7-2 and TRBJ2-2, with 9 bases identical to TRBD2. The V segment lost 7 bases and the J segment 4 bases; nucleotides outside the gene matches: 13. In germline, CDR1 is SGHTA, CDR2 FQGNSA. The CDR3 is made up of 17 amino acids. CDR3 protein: CASNEVRGRATTGELFF. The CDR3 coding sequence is TGTGCCAGCAACGAGGTCCGCGGGAGGGCCACCACCGGGGAGCTGTTTTTT.

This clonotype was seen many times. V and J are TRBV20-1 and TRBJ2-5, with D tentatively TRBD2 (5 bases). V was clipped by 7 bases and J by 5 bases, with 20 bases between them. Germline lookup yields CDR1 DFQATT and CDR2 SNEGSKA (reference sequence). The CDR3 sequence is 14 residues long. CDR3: CSVPPDSLEETQYF. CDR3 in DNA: TGCAGTGTCCCCCCGGACTCCCTCGAGGAGACCCAGTACTTC.

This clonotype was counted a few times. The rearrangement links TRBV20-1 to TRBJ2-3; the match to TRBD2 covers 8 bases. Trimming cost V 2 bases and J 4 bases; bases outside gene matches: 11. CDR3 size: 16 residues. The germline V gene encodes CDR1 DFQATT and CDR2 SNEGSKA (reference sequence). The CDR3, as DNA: TGCAGTGCTAGACGATCCGGGACTAGTAACGCAGATACGCAGTATTTT. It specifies CSARRSGTSNADTQYF.